The T cell receptor (beta chain) described here comes from a study of regulatory T cells in long-lasting Graves disease. According to the study, TCR beta libraries were built with iRepertoire HTBI primers and CDR3-region Arm-PCR. TCRdb redid the calling of the multiplex PCR reads with MiXCR, one entry per CDR3 protein. Of around 250,000 distinct CDR3 sequences listed, just over 20% were seen once; the top ten hold around 13%. Stated time point: newly diagnosed GD, antithyroid drugs for less than 3 months. Making the TCR library involved RNA that had been extracted from PBMCs. This clonotype came up a few times. Trimming removed 5 bases from V and 0 bases from J, with 22 bases in between. CDR1 SSHAT and CDR2 FNYEAQ come from the germline V gene (reference sequence). There are 19 residues in the CDR3.

The input for sequencing was peripheral blood mononuclear cells (PBMCs), taken at new diagnosis, from a patient treated with antithyroid drugs. This sequence originates from a female donor with Graves disease. The chain is built from TRBV7-7 and TRBJ2-2; D tentatively reads TRBD1 or TRBD2 (5 bases each). CDR3 sequence reads: CASSIDWDGHSPNTGELFF. CDR3 bases: TGTGCCAGCAGCATAGATTGGGACGGACATTCCCCGAACACCGGGGAGCTGTTTTTT.